These T cell receptor beta chains were read from a single sample in a study of post-analysis software for immune sequencing data. TCRdb reanalysed the PCR reads using MiXCR and keeps one entry per CDR3 protein. The sample lists about 540,000 distinct CDR3 sequences, about a third seen once, with about 6% in the top ten. Sample: blood. These receptors were taken from a girl aged 2-17 years with multiple sclerosis. Both conserved end residues are part of each CDR3. The D gene is left open where the match is weak. Rows may omit the clone size; those that give it use once, few, many or a size class.

v_call	j_call	d_call	clone_size	cdr3_nt	cdr3_aa
TRBV4-1	TRBJ2-5	-	-	TGCGCCAGCAGCCAAGATAATAGGGGGGAAGAGACCCAGTACTTC	CASSQDNRGEETQYF
TRBV5-6	TRBJ1-2	-	many	TGTGCCAGCAGCCGCGACTATGGCTACACCTTC	CASSRDYGYTF
TRBV11-3	TRBJ2-3	TRBD2	-	TGTGCCAGCAGCTTGGGAGGGACCGGGGTGAAGTATTTT	CASSLGGTGVKYF
TRBV6-5	TRBJ2-2	-	few	TGTGCCAGCAGTTACTTCTCCACCGGGGAGCTGTTTTTT	CASSYFSTGELFF
TRBV27	TRBJ2-1	TRBD2	-	TGTGCCAGCAGTTTATTCGCTAGCGGGCGCAACAATGAGCAGTTCTTC	CASSLFASGRNNEQFF
TRBV7-3	TRBJ2-3	-	-	TGTGCCAGCAGCCAACTTGGATTGGGAATGCGTCGCACAGATACGCAGTATTTT	CASSQLGLGMRRTDTQYF
TRBV20-1	TRBJ1-6	TRBD1	-	TGCAGTGCTAGAGATGGGGGACAGGGGAATTATAATTCACCCCTCCACTTT	CSARDGGQGNYNSPLHF
TRBV18	TRBJ2-7	-	few	TGTGCCAGCTCACCAGGTCACGCAGGGAGCAATTACGAGCAGTACTTC	CASSPGHAGSNYEQYF
TRBV20-1	TRBJ1-6	-	few	TGCAGTGCTAGTGACGGGAGCTCCTATAATTCACCCCCCCACTTT	CSASDGSSYNSPPHF
TRBV21-1	TRBJ2-3	-	few	TGTGCCAGCAGCACTCCGGGACTAGCGGGGGGGAAAGATACGCAGTATTTT	CASSTPGLAGGKDTQYF
TRBV4-1	TRBJ1-2	-	once	TGCGCCAGCAGCCAAGGTACCGGGGTGCGAGATGGCTACACCTTC	CASSQGTGVRDGYTF
TRBV12-3/TRBV12-4	TRBJ1-2	-	few	TGTGCCACTACAACAGACGGTCCTTCGACCTATGGCTACACCTTC	CATTTDGPSTYGYTF
TRBV12-3/TRBV12-4	TRBJ1-5	-	-	TGTGCCAGCAGTCCACCGGTTGGGGTGGGTCAGCCCCAGCATTTT	CASSPPVGVGQPQHF
TRBV20-1	TRBJ2-3	TRBD1	-	TGCAGTGCTCCTCTGTCAGGGGGCCCCGCTGAGAGGCAGTATTTT	CSAPLSGGPAERQYF
TRBV20-1	TRBJ2-7	TRBD2	-	TGCAGTGCTAGGATTCACCGGGGGTCCGGGAGGTACGAGCAGTACTTC	CSARIHRGSGRYEQYF
TRBV2	TRBJ2-5	-	few	TGTGCCAGCCAACGGCAGGGCGTCGGGGAGACCCAGTACTTC	CASQRQGVGETQYF
TRBV29-1	TRBJ2-3	-	few	TGCAGCGTGTACACAGATACGCAGTATTTT	CSVYTDTQYF
TRBV29-1	TRBJ2-1	-	few	TGCAGCGTTGGGGAGGGGGGGCATGTCGATGAGCAGTTCTTC	CSVGEGGHVDEQFF
TRBV10-2	TRBJ1-5	TRBD1	-	TGCACCAGCAGGGAACGACAGGGGGGAGATCAGCCCCAGCATTTT	CTSRERQGGDQPQHF
TRBV15	TRBJ2-1	TRBD2	few	TGTGCCACCAGCAGAGCAAGCGGGAGTTACAATGAGCAGTTCTTC	CATSRASGSYNEQFF
TRBV28	TRBJ1-2	TRBD1	many	TGTGCCAGCAGTTTAGGACAGGTCTATGGCTACACCTTC	CASSLGQVYGYTF
TRBV20-1	TRBJ2-1	TRBD2	-	TGCAGTGCTAGAGTCCCTAGCGGGTGGGGCAATGAGCAGTTCTTC	CSARVPSGWGNEQFF
TRBV5-1	TRBJ2-3	-	few	TGCGCCAGCAGCTCGCAGGGGTATAAAGATACGCAGTATTTT	CASSSQGYKDTQYF
TRBV5-6	TRBJ2-1	-	few	TGTGCCAGCAGCGTGACAGTCTACAATGAGCAGTTCTTC	CASSVTVYNEQFF
TRBV11-3	TRBJ2-1	TRBD2	few	TGTGCCAGCAGCTTAACGGGACTAGGGGCCTCCAATGAGCAGTTCTTC	CASSLTGLGASNEQFF
TRBV15	TRBJ1-2	-	few	TGTGCCACCAGCAGGGTTGACAACGGGGGCGGTGGTGGCTACACCTTC	CATSRVDNGGGGGYTF
TRBV4-1	TRBJ1-2	-	-	TGCGCCAGCAGCCAACAGGGGTTAGATGGCTACACCTTC	CASSQQGLDGYTF
TRBV6-1	TRBJ2-5	-	-	TGTGCCACCAATAGGGGACCCCAGTACTTC	CATNRGPQYF
TRBV12-3/TRBV12-4	TRBJ2-1	-	few	TGTGCCAGCAGCAGATGGGACGGAACCTACAATGAGCAGTTCTTC	CASSRWDGTYNEQFF
TRBV25-1	TRBJ1-4	-	-	TGTGCCAGCAGGGGAGGGGACGGGAAACTGTTTTTT	CASRGGDGKLFF
TRBV20-1	TRBJ2-1	TRBD2	-	TGCAGTGGAGGTTCCGGGACTAGCGGGGGGAGTGGTGAGCAGTTCTTC	CSGGSGTSGGSGEQFF
TRBV29-1	TRBJ1-5	-	-	TGCAGCGTCGTTGTGGGGAACAATCAGCCCCAGCATTTT	CSVVVGNNQPQHF
TRBV6-4	TRBJ1-2	TRBD1	-	TGTGCCAGCAGACCGGGACAGGGGGCTAATTGGTATGGCTACACCTTC	CASRPGQGANWYGYTF
TRBV20-1	TRBJ1-5	-	-	TGCAGTGCTAGTTCCGGTCCTTGGCGGGGGGCCATTGGCAATCAGCCCCAGCATTTT	CSASSGPWRGAIGNQPQHF
TRBV10-3	TRBJ2-7	-	-	TGTGCCATCAGTGAGCCGACAGTCCCCTACGAGCAGTACTTC	CAISEPTVPYEQYF
TRBV5-5	TRBJ2-3	-	-	TGTGCCAGCAGCCCCCGCTCCGGCGGTGCGGATACGCAGTATTTT	CASSPRSGGADTQYF
TRBV4-2	TRBJ1-2	-	-	TGTGCCAGCAGCCAAGATTTGGGTGGCTACACCTTC	CASSQDLGGYTF
TRBV6-2/TRBV6-3	TRBJ2-1	-	few	TGTGCCAGCAGTTACTTAAACAATGAGCAGTTCTTC	CASSYLNNEQFF
TRBV7-2	TRBJ1-5	-	-	TGTGCCAGCAGCTTAACAGGGTTTGGTAGCAATCAGCCCCAGCATTTT	CASSLTGFGSNQPQHF
TRBV20-1	TRBJ1-2	-	few	TGCAGTGCCGAAGAGGCGGGGTTGGGTGGCTACACCTTC	CSAEEAGLGGYTF
TRBV12-3/TRBV12-4	TRBJ1-1	-	-	TGTGCCAGCAGCCTCGGCCCCGGGCTCAAGGGTGAAGCTTTCTTT	CASSLGPGLKGEAFF
TRBV6-2/TRBV6-3	TRBJ1-2	-	few	TGTGCCAGCGCCCGACAAAGCGGCTCCTTTAACTATGGCTACACCTTC	CASARQSGSFNYGYTF
TRBV20-1	TRBJ2-1	TRBD2	-	TGCAGTGCTAGGGTGGCCACTAGCGGGGGGCGGGATGAGCAGTTCTTC	CSARVATSGGRDEQFF
TRBV5-1	TRBJ2-1	-	few	TGCGCCAGCAGCTTCGCTCTTGAAGCAATGGAGCAGTTCTTC	CASSFALEAMEQFF
TRBV7-6	TRBJ1-6	-	few	TGTGCCAGCAGAGCTTCCGGTTTGGGCGCGGGTAATTCACCCCTCCACTTT	CASRASGLGAGNSPLHF
TRBV27	TRBJ1-6	-	few	TGTGCCAGCAGTTTGCAGGGTCTGGATTCACCCCTCCACTTT	CASSLQGLDSPLHF
TRBV13	TRBJ1-1	TRBD1	-	TGTGCCAGCAGCCACTTGCACAGGGGGGTCACTGAAGCTTTCTTT	CASSHLHRGVTEAFF
TRBV7-2	TRBJ2-2	-	-	TGTGCCAGCAGGGCGGTTTCGAACACCGGGGAGCTGTTTTTT	CASRAVSNTGELFF
TRBV20-1	TRBJ2-3	TRBD1	many	TGCAGTGCTAGAAGCGTTGAGACAGGGGACCTCAACTTGGGCACAGATACGCAGTATTTT	CSARSVETGDLNLGTDTQYF
TRBV15	TRBJ2-2	-	-	TGTGTCACCAGCAGAGGAGGGGCGAGCACCGGGGAGCTGTTTTTT	CVTSRGGASTGELFF